The present T cell receptor (beta chain) was sequenced within a study of blood T cell repertoires in COVID-19. Across the whole study: Samples of COVID-19 (acute and convalescent) were obtained from the United States, Italy and Spain.

Germline trimming cut 3 bases from V and 7 bases from J; bases unmatched to any gene: 5. The CDR3 consists of 14 residues. Germline values: CDR1 SGHTA, CDR2 FQGTGA. Per the original data handling: Amplification with reference gene primers provided the estimates of nucleated cell counts. Libraries were prepared by immunoSEQ multiplex PCR; TCRdb keeps only in-frame clonotypes and omits some of them. V, J and clone size derive from that table, while D and trimming were established from the DNA sequence. Of fewer than 300,000 clones listed, around 87% are singletons. Sequencing input: peripheral blood. V is TRBV7-3 and J is TRBJ1-2, with TRBD1 matching over 10 bases. The TCR comes from a woman aged 45-60 years with acute or convalescent COVID-19. CDR3 residues: CASSFGGTGAGYTF. The DNA of the CDR3 is TGTGCCAGCAGCTTTGGCGGGACAGGGGCTGGCTACACCTTC.